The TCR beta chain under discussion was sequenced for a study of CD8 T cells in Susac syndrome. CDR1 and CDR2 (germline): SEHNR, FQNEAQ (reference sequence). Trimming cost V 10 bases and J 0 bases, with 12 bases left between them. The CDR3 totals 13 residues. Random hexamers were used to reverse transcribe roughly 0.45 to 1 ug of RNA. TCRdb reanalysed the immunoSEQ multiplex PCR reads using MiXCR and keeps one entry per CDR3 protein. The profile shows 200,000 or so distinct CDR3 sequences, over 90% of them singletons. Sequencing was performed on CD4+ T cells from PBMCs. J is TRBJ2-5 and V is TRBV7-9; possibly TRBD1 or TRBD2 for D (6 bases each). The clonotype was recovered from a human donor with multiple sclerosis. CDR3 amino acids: CAIAGGHQETQYF. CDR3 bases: TGTGCCATTGCCGGGGGCCACCAAGAGACCCAGTACTTC.